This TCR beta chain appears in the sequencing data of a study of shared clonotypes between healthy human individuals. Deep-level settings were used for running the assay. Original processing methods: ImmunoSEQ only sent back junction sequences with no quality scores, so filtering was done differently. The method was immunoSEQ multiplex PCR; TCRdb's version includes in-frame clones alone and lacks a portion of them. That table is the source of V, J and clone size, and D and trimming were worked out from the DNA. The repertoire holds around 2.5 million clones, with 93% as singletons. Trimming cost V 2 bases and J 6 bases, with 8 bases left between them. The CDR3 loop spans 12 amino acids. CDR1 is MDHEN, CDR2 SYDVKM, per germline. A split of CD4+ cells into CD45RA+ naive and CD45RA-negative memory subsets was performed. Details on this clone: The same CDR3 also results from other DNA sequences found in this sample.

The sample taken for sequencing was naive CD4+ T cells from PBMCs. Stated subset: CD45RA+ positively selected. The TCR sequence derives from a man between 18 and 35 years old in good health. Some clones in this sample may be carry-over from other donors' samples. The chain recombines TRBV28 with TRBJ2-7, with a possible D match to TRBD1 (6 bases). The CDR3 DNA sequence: TGTGCCAGCAGTTTAACAGGGTCCGAGCAGTACTTC. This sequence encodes CASSLTGSEQYF.